These 21 T cell receptor beta chains originate from one sample sequenced in a study of T cell clonotyping in hematopoietic cell transplantation. The time point was: recipient sample about 28 days before transplant, after cytoreduction. TCRdb's table, derived via immunoSEQ multiplex PCR, lists solely in-frame clones and lacks some. The sample lists 75,000 to 95,000 clones; almost 97% were seen once. The sequencing used peripheral blood mononuclear cells, collected before stem cell transplant. These receptors originate from a woman aged 45-65 years with acute myeloid leukemia. Some clones in this sample may be carry-over from other donors' samples.

The V gene is TRBV2, the J gene TRBJ1-5, with TRBD1 as a possible D gene (5 bases). Trimming took 8 bases from V and 11 from J, leaving 16 bases between them. The CDR3 has 12 amino acids. CDR1 is SNHLY, CDR2 FYNNEI, per germline. The CDR3 DNA reads TGTGCCAGCTCCTGGGGTGAGGGGACCCAGCATTTT. It encodes CASSWGEGTQHF.

V usage is TRBV25-1 and J usage is TRBJ2-7, with a tentative D call TRBD2 (7 bases). The V and J ends lost 3 bases and 4 bases respectively, with 16 bases between them. The CDR3 is made up of 15 amino acids. The germline V gene encodes CDR1 MGHDK and CDR2 SYGVNS. CDR3 in amino acids: CASSEKVAGAYEQYF. The DNA of the CDR3 is TGTGCCAGCAGTGAGAAAGTTGCGGGGGCTTACGAGCAGTACTTC.

The CDR3 loop is CAWSYDREGEKLFF. The CDR3 DNA reads as TGTGCCTGGAGTTATGACAGGGAAGGTGAAAAACTGTTTTTT. V and J are TRBV30 and TRBJ1-4; 7 bases agree with TRBD1. The length of the CDR3 is 14 residues. The junction had 7 bases not matched to a gene; V was cut back by 2 bases and J by 7 bases. Germline CDR1 reads GTSNPN; CDR2 reads SVGIG (reference sequence).

The rearrangement links TRBV5-1 to TRBJ2-5; D not resolved. Trimming left V 2 bases short and J 2 bases short, with 7 bases between. The CDR3 consists of 13 residues. Looked up from germline, CDR1 is SGHRS and CDR2 is YFSETQ. The CDR3 region has the DNA TGCGCCAGCAGCTTAGGACCTCAAGAGACCCAGTACTTC. This gives the protein CASSLGPQETQYF. The full variable domain, completed using reference TRBV5-1 and TRBJ2-5, is KAGVTQTPRYLIKTRGQQVTLSCSPISGHRSVSWYQQTPGQGLQFLFEYFSETQRNKGNFPGRFSGRQFSNSRSEMNVSTLELGDSALYLCASSLGPQETQYFGPGTRLLVL.

This chain connects TRBV5-8 to TRBJ1-3; the D gene is possibly TRBD1 (5 bases). This CDR3 comprises 14 residues. Germline V gene data show CDR1 as SGHTS and CDR2 as YDEGEE. Trimming shortened V by 4 bases and J by 1 base, and 9 bases separated the two germline ends. The CDR3 nucleotides are TGTGCCAGCAGCCAAGGGGATTCTGGAAACACCATATATTTT. This sequence encodes CASSQGDSGNTIYF.

The chain links TRBV7-2 to TRBJ1-1, with D perhaps TRBD1 (5 bases). Per germline, CDR1 SGHTA and CDR2 FQGNSA. V gave up 5 bases and J gave up 7 bases, with 17 bases separating them. This CDR3 is built from 14 residues. The CDR3, as DNA: TGTGCCAGCAGCCAGCCGGGAGGGGCGATTGAAGCTTTCTTT. This encodes CASSQPGGAIEAFF.

The chain combines TRBV11-2 with TRBJ2-7; TRBD1 matches 9 bases. Germline V gene lookup returns CDR1 SGHAT and CDR2 FQNNGV. The CDR3 contains 16 residues. V lost 3 bases to trimming and J lost 0 bases; unmatched junction nucleotides: 6. The CDR3 loop is CASSFSGQGSSYEQYF. The CDR3, as DNA: TGTGCCAGCAGCTTTAGTGGACAGGGGAGCTCCTACGAGCAGTACTTC.

This chain connects TRBV5-4 to TRBJ1-2; D not resolved. The CDR3 has 14 residues. Germline V lookup: CDR1 SGHNT, CDR2 YYREEE (reference sequence). Trimming cost V 0 bases and J 8 bases, with 14 bases left between them. CDR3 DNA: TGTGCCAGCAGCTTGGTGTCCTTCCCGGGAGGCTACACCTTC. Residues: CASSLVSFPGGYTF.

The chain has TRBV4-1 and TRBJ1-4, with 10 bases aligning to TRBD1. V lost 2 bases to trimming and J lost 10 bases; unmatched junction nucleotides: 7. This CDR3 is 15 amino acids long. The germline V gene has CDR1 MGHRA and CDR2 YSYEKL. Here the CDR3 DNA reads TGCGCCAGCAGCCAACAGGGACAGGGGAGCGGAAAACTGTTTTTT. Its translation: CASSQQGQGSGKLFF.

This rearrangement joins TRBV30 to TRBJ2-5; TRBD1 might be the D (6 bases). CDR3 length: 13 residues. Germline CDR1 is GTSNPN and CDR2 is SVGIG (reference sequence). Deletions cut 3 bases from V and 4 bases from J, with 12 bases between. CDR3 bases: TGTGCCTGGAGCTTTTCACAGGGAGAGACCCAGTACTTC. Translated: CAWSFSQGETQYF.

The rearrangement uses TRBV28 and TRBJ2-1; 9 nucleotides match TRBD2. V lost 2 bases, J lost 8 bases, and 13 bases stayed unmatched. CDR3 length: 17 residues. Per the germline V gene, CDR1 is MDHEN and CDR2 is SYDVKM. The CDR3 nucleotides read TGTGCCAGCAGTTTAATACGTAATAGCGGGAGCATGGATGAGCAGTTCTTC. As protein: CASSLIRNSGSMDEQFF.

The chain joins TRBV28 to TRBJ2-7; 9 positions agree with TRBD1. With V trimmed by 6 bases and J by 0 bases, 6 bases remained unmatched. CDR1 and CDR2 (germline): MDHEN, SYDVKM. The CDR3 sequence is 15 residues long. Here the CDR3 DNA reads TGTGCCAGCAGGGTCCGGGACAGGGTCTCCTACGAGCAGTACTTC. This codes for CASRVRDRVSYEQYF.

As regards this clone: One end of the junction does not line up with germline, which may come from a read error. The rearrangement links TRBV7-7 to TRBJ2-7; the D is unclear. There are 15 residues in the CDR3. Looked up from germline, CDR1 is SSHAT and CDR2 is FNYEAQ (reference sequence). The CDR3, as DNA: TGTGCTAGCAGCTTAGCTTTAGGCAGCTCCTACGAGCAGTACTTC. The encoded protein is CASSLALGSSYEQYF.

This clone was counted a few times. The rearrangement links TRBV6-1 to TRBJ1-6; no clear D. The CDR3 has 13 amino acids. V lost 3 bases and J 10 bases, leaving 10 bases between the germline ends. CDR1 is MNHNS and CDR2 is SASEGT in the germline V gene. CDR3 in amino acids: CASSDGRYSPLHF. CDR3 DNA: TGTGCCAGCAGTGACGGGAGGTACTCACCCCTCCACTTT.

The chain uses TRBV30 and TRBJ1-3; TRBD1 matches 9 bases. The junction had 7 bases not matched to a gene; V was cut back by 3 bases and J by 4 bases. The germline CDR1 and CDR2 sequences are GTSNPN and SVGIG (reference sequence). This CDR3 has 15 residues. The CDR3 DNA reads TGTGCCTGGAGGGGACGGGACAGGGTAGGAAACACCATATATTTT. Translating it yields CAWRGRDRVGNTIYF.

The chain recombines TRBV5-4 with TRBJ1-3; D uncertain. Deletions cut 10 bases from V and 0 bases from J, with 14 bases between. CDR3 length: 14 amino acids. Germline assignment: CDR1 SGHNT and CDR2 YYREEE (reference sequence). This CDR3 reads CACGKANSGNTIYF. As DNA, the CDR3 is TGTGCCTGCGGCAAGGCGAACTCTGGAAACACCATATATTTT.

This clone was seen only once. J is TRBJ1-2 and V is TRBV30; TRBD1 agrees at 11 bases. From germline, CDR1 is GTSNPN and CDR2 SVGIG (reference sequence). The CDR3 consists of 15 residues. J gave up 3 bases and V 2 bases, and 5 bases lay outside the gene matches. DNA for the CDR3: TGTGCCTGGAGTATGGACAGGGGGCTTGACTATGGCTACACCTTC. Protein sequence: CAWSMDRGLDYGYTF.

This clone was seen a single time. The genes are TRBV6-6 and TRBJ1-1; no clear D gene. This CDR3 spans 12 amino acids. V lost 0 bases to trimming and J lost 8 bases, with 7 bases between them. The germline V gene has CDR1 MNHNY and CDR2 SVGAGI (reference sequence). As DNA, the CDR3 is TGTGCCAGCAGTTACTCGGGGATAGAAGCTTTCTTT. The encoded protein is CASSYSGIEAFF.

This sequence joins TRBV4-2 and TRBJ1-1, with D possibly matching TRBD1 (5 bases). This CDR3 region has 13 residues. The V end lost 5 bases, the J end lost 7 bases, and 14 bases lay between the germline ends. Germline V gene lookup returns CDR1 LGHNA and CDR2 YNFKEQ. CDR3 loop: CASSAKPGLEAFF. For the CDR3, the DNA is TGTGCCAGCAGCGCTAAACCGGGACTTGAAGCTTTCTTT.

This sequence joins TRBV15 and TRBJ2-5; 14 positions agree with TRBD2. The trim removed 1 base at V and 5 bases at J, leaving 3 bases unmatched. Germline V lookup: CDR1 LNHNV, CDR2 YYDKDF (reference sequence). The CDR3 runs 16 residues. The chain's CDR3 is CATSRGLAGGRETQYF. The CDR3 coding sequence is TGTGCCACCAGCAGAGGACTAGCGGGGGGGCGTGAGACCCAGTACTTC.

The rearrangement links TRBV14 to TRBJ2-7, with D unresolved. Trimming took 0 bases from V and 2 from J, leaving 8 bases between them. Looked up from germline, CDR1 is SGHDN and CDR2 is FVKESK. This CDR3 contains 14 residues. The CDR3 sequence is CASSQDGLAYEQYF. The CDR3 DNA reads as TGTGCCAGCAGCCAAGACGGGTTAGCCTACGAGCAGTACTTC.